A selection of T cell receptor beta chains follows, all from one sample in a study of shared T cell receptors in the human thymus. Assay: immunoSEQ multiplex PCR; the TCRdb copy retains only in-frame clones and omits some. The sample shows about 380,000 clones, around 95% of them seen only once. Sequencing used thymocytes. Receptor source: a human donor. Each CDR3 is given with its conserved first and last residue. A D gene is named only where the DNA matches it firmly. Expanded clones get a size class; other rows say once, few or many, or leave the size out.

13,TRBJ2-7,-,TRBV6-1,TRBD1,CAARDRVSYEQYF,TGTGCCGCCCGAGACAGGGTCTCCTACGAGCAGTACTTC
16,TRBJ2-3,-,TRBV6-1,TRBD2,CASSEIAGEIRDTQYF,TGTGCCAGCAGTGAAATAGCGGGAGAGATACGAGATACGCAGTATTTT
16,TRBJ2-1,once,TRBV28,TRBD2,CASSFPPSGSRDEQFF,TGTGCCAGCAGTTTCCCCCCTAGCGGGAGTCGGGATGAGCAGTTCTTC
15,TRBJ2-2,-,TRBV19,-,CASSIVRGNTGELFF,TGTGCCAGTAGCATTGTCAGGGGGAACACCGGGGAGCTGTTTTTT
17,TRBJ2-1,-,TRBV7-8,-,CASSSSLGTTLTDEQFF,TGTGCCAGCAGCTCCTCCCTAGGGACAACCCTGACGGATGAGCAGTTCTTC
19,TRBJ2-1,-,TRBV5-8,TRBD2,CASSFKTSGTTLSYNEQFF,TGTGCCAGCAGCTTCAAGACTAGCGGGACCACCCTCTCCTACAATGAGCAGTTCTTC
16,TRBJ1-5,-,TRBV27,-,CASSPNSGYSNQPQHF,TGTGCCAGCAGCCCTAATTCGGGTTATAGCAATCAGCCCCAGCATTTT
14,TRBJ1-2,-,TRBV9,-,CASSVGPGNYGYTF,TGTGCCAGCAGCGTAGGCCCCGGGAACTATGGCTACACCTTC
17,TRBJ2-1,-,TRBV29-1,TRBD2,CSVEEGVAGSRDNEQFF,TGCAGCGTTGAAGAGGGTGTAGCGGGCTCAAGGGACAATGAGCAGTTCTTC
17,TRBJ2-1,-,TRBV2,-,CASSELGERSSYNEQFF,TGTGCCAGCAGTGAACTGGGGGAAAGGAGCTCCTACAATGAGCAGTTCTTC
15,TRBJ1-2,-,TRBV6-1,-,CASSGPRAVAGGYTF,TGTGCCAGCAGTGGACCGAGGGCAGTAGCGGGTGGCTACACCTTC
12,TRBJ2-3,once,TRBV5-4,-,CASSLVTDTQYF,TGTGCCAGCAGCTTGGTCACAGATACGCAGTATTTT
17,TRBJ2-7,-,TRBV28,-,CASSLFRGAPEQTKQYF,TGTGCCAGCAGTTTGTTCAGGGGTGCGCCCGAACAAACGAAGCAGTACTTC
18,TRBJ1-5,-,TRBV5-1,-,CASSLGPAGMTGPGPQHF,TGCGCCAGCAGCTTGGGACCCGCGGGCATGACAGGCCCGGGGCCCCAGCATTTT
15,TRBJ2-7,once,TRBV4-1,TRBD2,CASAWSERGPDEQYF,TGCGCCAGCGCTTGGAGCGAGCGGGGGCCGGACGAGCAGTACTTC
13,TRBJ2-1,-,TRBV27,-,CASHHEGYNEQFF,TGTGCCAGCCACCACGAGGGGTACAATGAGCAGTTCTTC
17,TRBJ2-1,-,TRBV11-3,-,CASSFVRQAVHSSEQFF,TGTGCCAGCAGCTTCGTGCGACAGGCCGTTCATAGTAGTGAGCAGTTCTTC
16,TRBJ2-3,once,TRBV7-9,-,CASSSKLTRGTDTQYF,TGTGCCAGCAGCTCAAAACTAACTAGGGGCACAGATACGCAGTATTTT
14,TRBJ2-1,-,TRBV11-2,-,CASSLGRRLAEQFF,TGTGCCAGCAGCTTAGGGAGGCGTTTGGCGGAGCAGTTCTTC
15,TRBJ2-5,-,TRBV5-1,TRBD1,CASSGPGQGQETQYF,TGCGCCAGCAGCGGACCGGGACAGGGCCAAGAGACCCAGTACTTC
16,TRBJ2-1,-,TRBV7-2,-,CASSVPLLEGLHEQFF,TGTGCCAGCAGCGTCCCCTTACTAGAGGGCCTTCATGAGCAGTTCTTC
16,TRBJ2-1,-,TRBV7-8,-,CASGRAALSSYNEQFF,TGTGCCAGCGGGCGAGCGGCCCTAAGCTCCTACAATGAGCAGTTCTTC
13,TRBJ1-2,-,TRBV7-9,-,CASSHRRPNGYTF,TGTGCCAGCAGCCACCGCAGGCCTAATGGCTACACCTTC
14,TRBJ1-2,once,TRBV11-1,-,CASSLADSFYGYTF,TGTGCCAGCAGCTTAGCCGACAGCTTCTATGGCTACACCTTC
13,TRBJ2-1,-,TRBV5-1,-,CASSLAILNEQFF,TGCGCCAGCAGCTTGGCCATACTTAATGAGCAGTTCTTC
12,TRBJ2-7,-,TRBV7-2,-,CASSLGPMEQYF,TGTGCCAGCAGCTTAGGCCCTATGGAGCAGTACTTC
15,TRBJ1-3,-,TRBV14,-,CASSQRFGGGNTIYF,TGTGCCAGCAGCCAACGATTTGGAGGGGGAAACACCATATATTTT
15,TRBJ1-4,-,TRBV4-1,-,CASSPRALNREKLFF,TGCGCCAGCAGCCCCCGGGCCCTCAACCGTGAAAAACTGTTTTTT
19,TRBJ2-1,-,TRBV18,TRBD2,CASSRKIAGVGVDYNEQFF,TGTGCCAGCTCACGAAAAATAGCGGGAGTTGGTGTTGACTACAATGAGCAGTTCTTC
12,TRBJ1-3,-,TRBV5-4,-,CATGGSGNTIYF,TGCGCCACCGGGGGCTCGGGAAACACCATATATTTT
16,TRBJ1-2,-,TRBV29-1,TRBD1,CSVEIQGASKSYGYTF,TGCAGCGTTGAAATTCAGGGGGCGAGTAAGTCCTATGGCTACACCTTC
13,TRBJ1-2,-,TRBV5-4,TRBD1,CASSREGARGYTF,TGTGCCAGCAGTAGGGAGGGGGCGAGGGGCTACACCTTC
17,TRBJ1-3,-,TRBV10-3,-,CAIVVAGKEDSGNTIYF,TGTGCCATCGTTGTGGCAGGAAAGGAGGACTCTGGAAACACCATATATTTT